This TCR beta chain was captured in a study of blood T cell repertoires in COVID-19. CDR3 size: 17 residues. Per the germline V gene, CDR1 is LNHDA and CDR2 is SQIVND (reference sequence). V lost 3 bases and J lost 0, with 15 bases in between. Cohort assignment relied on participant-reported clinical history. In its sample, this clone was seen once. Profiling relied on immunoSEQ multiplex PCR, and the TCRdb table lists in-frame clones only, not all of them. The sample contains around 290,000 clones, around 86% of which appear only once. Source material: PBMCs or T cells enriched from blood (not recorded which). V and J are TRBV19 and TRBJ1-5; D perhaps matches TRBD1 (6 bases). This clonotype originated in a woman aged 40 to 50 who had recovered from COVID-19. CDR3 protein: CASSISRQAYSNQPQHF. Here the CDR3 DNA reads TGTGCCAGTAGTATTTCGAGACAGGCATATAGCAATCAGCCCCAGCATTTT.